This T cell receptor (beta chain) was sequenced during a study of early T cells in non-severe SARS-CoV-2 infection. Comments on this clonotype: Its specificity is unknown.

Findings of the study overall: CD4 and private specificities were missed by VDJdb matching, which favored anti-spike CD8 responses.

The V gene lost 2 bases and the J gene lost 2 bases, with 13 bases spanning the gap. This CDR3 region has 15 residues. Germline CDR1 reads LNHNV; CDR2 reads YYDKDF (reference sequence). Unique molecular identifiers (one per individual cDNA molecule) were attached. TCRdb re-called the 5' RACE reads through MiXCR, storing one row per CDR3 protein. Of about 89,000 distinct CDR3 sequences listed, 16% were seen once; the top ten hold approximately 5.1%. The clonotype comes from an adult who was a healthcare worker with PCR-confirmed SARS-CoV-2 infection or an uninfected control (not recorded which). The chain is built from TRBV15 and TRBJ2-7; D gene unclear. The input for sequencing was whole blood, taken at baseline. CDR3 amino acids: CATSRHLVGTYEQYF. The DNA for the CDR3 is TGTGCCACCAGCAGACACCTAGTCGGAACCTACGAGCAGTACTTC.